A single sample gave rise to the 5 T cell receptor beta chains below, sequenced in a study of blood T cell repertoires in COVID-19. Data came from immunoSEQ multiplex PCR; TCRdb stores just in-frame clones and leaves some out. In the table there are 200,000 to 250,000 clones, approximately 83% of which are singletons. The sequencing input was peripheral blood. These receptors all come from a man aged 25 to 40 who had recovered from COVID-19.

The chain links TRBV10-3 to TRBJ1-1; D is uncertain. The ends were cut back, 8 bases at V and 0 bases at J, with 13 bases in the middle. Germline loops: CDR1 ENHRY, CDR2 SYGVKD. The CDR3 sequence is 14 residues long. The CDR3 bases are TGTGCCATCCGGAGCTGGCCGGTGAACACTGAAGCTTTCTTT. Residues: CAIRSWPVNTEAFF.

The chain has TRBV6-5 and TRBJ2-5, with 9 bases matching TRBD2. V lost 6 bases, J lost 5 bases, and 7 bases stayed unmatched. Germline values: CDR1 MNHEY, CDR2 SVGAGI. This CDR3 comprises 14 residues. The DNA for the CDR3 is TGTGCCAGCAGAGCGGGGGGCCCTCGGGAGACCCAGTACTTC. It encodes CASRAGGPRETQYF.

The CDR3 protein is CASNHLRDTNQPQHF. The CDR3, as DNA: TGTGCCAGCAACCATCTCCGGGACACTAATCAGCCCCAGCATTTT. The chain combines TRBV6-5 with TRBJ1-5; possible D gene TRBD1, 6 bases. V was trimmed by 7 bases and J by 4 bases, leaving 17 bases between them. The V gene's germline CDR1 is MNHEY and CDR2 SVGAGI. CDR3 length: 15 residues.

The genes are TRBV11-2 and TRBJ1-2; TRBD1 matches at 8 bases. Germline CDR1 SGHAT, CDR2 FQNNGV. V shed 3 bases, J shed 0 bases, and the junction held 3 bases outside the gene matches. CDR3 length equals 15 residues. The CDR3: CASSLTGASNYGYTF. The CDR3 nucleotides read TGTGCCAGCAGCTTGACAGGGGCTTCTAACTATGGCTACACCTTC.

The genes are TRBV27 and TRBJ2-7, with TRBD1 identical over 10 bases. The CDR3 runs to 15 residues. Germline CDR1 is MNHEY and CDR2 is SMNVEV (reference sequence). The trim removed 6 bases at V and 4 bases at J, leaving 9 bases unmatched. CDR3 sequence reads: CASRPTGQGLYEQYV. The CDR3 nucleotides are TGTGCCAGCAGACCGACGGGACAGGGGTTGTACGAGCAGTACGTC.